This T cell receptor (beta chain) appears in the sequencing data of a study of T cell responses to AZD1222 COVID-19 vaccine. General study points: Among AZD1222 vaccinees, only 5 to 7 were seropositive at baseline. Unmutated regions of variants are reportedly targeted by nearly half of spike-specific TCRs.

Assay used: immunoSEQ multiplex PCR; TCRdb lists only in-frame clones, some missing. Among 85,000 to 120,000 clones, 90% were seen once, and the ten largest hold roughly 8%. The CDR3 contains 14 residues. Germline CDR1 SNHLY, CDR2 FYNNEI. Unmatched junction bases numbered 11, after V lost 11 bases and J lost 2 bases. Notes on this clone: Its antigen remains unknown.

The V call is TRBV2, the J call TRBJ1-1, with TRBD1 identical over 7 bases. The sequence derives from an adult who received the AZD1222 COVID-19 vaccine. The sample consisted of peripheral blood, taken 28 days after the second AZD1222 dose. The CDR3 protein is CAEPGQQPNTEAFF. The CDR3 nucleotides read TGTGCCGAACCGGGACAGCAACCTAACACTGAAGCTTTCTTT.